Reported below is one T cell receptor beta chain. Its antigen is still unknown. No much larger clone exists at a distance of one base, and base qualities are not known. The method behind the library was 5' RACE. Sequenced using an Illumina HiSeq 2500. A second PCR of about 6 to 12 cycles was run with a J-beta primer mix and a sample-barcoded 5' primer. Each TCR beta cDNA molecule received a unique molecular identifier from a template-switch 5' adaptor carrying 12 random nucleotides. Each sample yielded at least 3 million CDR3-containing paired-end reads. All of the RNA was converted into first-strand cDNA using the Mint cDNA synthesis kit, with a TRBC-specific oligonucleotide serving as the primer. All cDNA was treated with uracil-DNA glycosylase and then went through a first 18-cycle PCR with the universal primers M1SS and BC2_uni_R. Processing in the source paper ran as follows. Each sample was normalized by randomly selecting 1 million high-quality reads, each carrying a distinct molecular identifier. Instead of being binned into consensus sequences, reads that shared molecular identifiers were thrown out. MiTCR, set to a Q25 quality threshold and the strictest error-elimination algorithm, was used for CDR3 identification, clonotype clustering and error correction. Lower-bound total TCR beta diversity was estimated with a nonparametric unseen species model using Euler transformation. The raw public data were reprocessed by TCRdb itself: fastp quality trimming at Q25, MiXCR clonotype calling, in-frame beta chains only. Every distinct CDR3 protein forms one entry, paired with its most common genes and DNA. The V and J calls here are based on TCRdb, not the publication. The sample table holds about 800,000 distinct CDR3 sequences, of which around 25% were seen once. The biggest ten clones account for 3% to 4% of the sample.

The data were taken from a study of blood T cells in healthy people across ages (dated by TCRdb to 2014 to 2015). Broadly, across the study: In model experiments, template switching captured roughly one uniquely barcoded TCR beta cDNA molecule for every two T cells. To track age-related changes in TCR beta repertoire diversity, the study relied on deep sequencing normalized with unique cDNA molecular identifiers. Donors were grouped into four age groups: young (average about 15 years), middle-aged (approximately 41), aged (around 56) and long-lived (around 80). Two additional independent replicas of 1 million unique cDNA reads from the same blood draw were analyzed for two donors (one aged 18 to 30 and one aged 80 or older).

Broader findings and caveats from the paper: Observed TCR beta diversity correlated strongly with the percentage of naive T cells measured by flow cytometry. As age increased, observed TCR beta diversity per million T cells dropped in a roughly linear way, and a significant reduction was already evident by age about 36. The long-lived group showed more naive CD4+ T cells, fewer expanded clones and increased TCR diversity than the aged group, suggesting age selection. Estimates of total diversity based on one million sequenced T cells were considered lower bounds and underestimates. Since profiling was done on bulk unsorted PBMCs, naive and antigen-experienced compartments could not be conclusively compared. Donor CMV infection status was unknown, potentially confounding age-related changes in expanded clonotypes.

The donors were roughly 38 Caucasian individuals from Russia, aged roughly 6 to 100 years, who were systemically healthy. About 9.6 milliliters of peripheral blood were collected from each donor into EDTA-treated Vacutainer tubes. Ficoll-Paque density-gradient centrifugation was used to isolate PBMCs, with at least 6.5 million per sample. Total RNA was extracted from PBMCs with Trizol reagent, with at least 6 micrograms obtained per sample. For every donor, an aliquot of PBMCs went through flow cytometry to measure the percentages of naive CD45RAhigh/CD27high T cells. These data were likewise used in another study, on T cells of mothers and their children. In that second paper, the authors write: Donors were nine systemically healthy Caucasian individuals: three mothers and their six children. cDNA synthesis used all of the extracted RNA, with around 1.4 ug of RNA in each 15 ul reaction. In the second PCR, sample barcodes and 2-4 random nucleotides were introduced via the M1S primer. Over 9.5 million TCR beta CDR3 reads were obtained for each mother, and some 3 million reads were obtained for each child. TCR recombination output is similarly shaped by thymic selection in related and unrelated pairs, with a minor effect exerted by inherited differences. Normalized repertoire overlap was always slightly but never significantly higher in related than unrelated mother-child pairs. With a sensitivity of about 100 clones per million clonotypes, no persistent microchimeric T cell clones were detected. To look for features that set related mother-child pairs apart from unrelated individuals, the researchers ran deep NGS to compare the TCR beta repertoires of mothers and children. Mothers averaged about 40 +/- 4 years of age and children averaged 11 +/- 4 years. After adapters were ligated using NEBNext reagents, the libraries underwent 100+100 nt paired-end sequencing on an Illumina HiSeq 2000. Mother and child libraries were prepared a month apart and sequenced in separate runs to prevent cross-contamination. Between roughly 450,000 and 2,000,000 distinct TCR beta clonotypes were identified per donor. Naive TCR beta clonotypes were estimated from low-frequency clonotypes matched to each donor's FACS-determined naive share, without sorting.

The sample comprised blood. This receptor was obtained from a boy aged 5 to 17 in good health.

The DNA sequence is as follows: TGTGCCAGCAGCACAGTGGACAGTCCAATCGAAGAGACCCAGTACTTC. Translated, it reads CASSTVDSPIEETQYF. The chain is assembled from TRBV28 and TRBJ2-5, and the D gene may be TRBD1, 6 bases matching. V gives up 6 bases and J gives up 3 bases, and the segment between their germline ends measures 20 bases. The CDR3 numbers 16 residues from cysteine through phenylalanine. The sequence is cut down to CDR3 DNA, 48 bases in frame from base 1. CDR1 MDHEN and CDR2 SYDVKM are derived from the germline V gene.